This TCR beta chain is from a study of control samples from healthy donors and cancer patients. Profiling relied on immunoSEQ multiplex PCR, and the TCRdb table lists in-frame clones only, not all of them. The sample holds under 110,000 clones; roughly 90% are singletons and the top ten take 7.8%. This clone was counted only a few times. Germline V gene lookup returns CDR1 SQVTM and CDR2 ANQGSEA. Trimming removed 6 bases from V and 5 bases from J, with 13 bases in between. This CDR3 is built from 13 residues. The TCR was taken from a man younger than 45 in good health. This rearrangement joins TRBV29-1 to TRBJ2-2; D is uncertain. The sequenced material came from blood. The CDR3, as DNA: TGCAGCGTGGATCCCGCGTCTACCGGGGAGCTGTTTTTT. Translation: CSVDPASTGELFF.